Following are 12 T cell receptor beta chains from one sample sequenced in a study of blood T cell repertoires in COVID-19. The repertoire was sequenced with immunoSEQ multiplex PCR; TCRdb's copy has only in-frame clones and lacks some. Among approximately 260,000 clones listed, approximately 79% were seen once. Sample: peripheral blood. Receptor source: a woman in her thirties or forties with active or convalescent COVID-19.

V and J are TRBV12-3 or TRBV12-4 and TRBJ1-1, with D unclear. Trimming pared 6 bases from V and 1 base from J, leaving 9 bases between. This CDR3 spans 13 amino acids. This CDR3 reads CASREGRNTEAFF. The CDR3 nucleotides are TGTGCCAGCAGAGAGGGCCGGAACACTGAAGCTTTCTTT.

The CDR3 nucleotides are TGTGCCAGCAGCCAATCACGATTTACAGGGGGCACTGAAGCTTTCTTT. The encoded protein is CASSQSRFTGGTEAFF. This chain links TRBV16 with TRBJ1-1; TRBD1 matches 8 bases. From germline, CDR1 is KGHSY and CDR2 FQNENV. V lost 0 bases and J lost 4; bases outside the gene matches: 7. The CDR3 is made up of 16 amino acids.

Many counts were recorded for this clone. This chain links TRBV28 with TRBJ2-4; a possible D gene is TRBD1 (6 bases). This CDR3 spans 15 amino acids. Germline-derived CDR1 and CDR2 are MDHEN and SYDVKM. V was cut by 3 bases and J by 7 bases, with 16 bases left in between. The CDR3 region is CASSLGTLRGNIQYF. In DNA form, the CDR3 reads TGTGCCAGCAGTTTGGGGACACTAAGGGGGAACATTCAGTACTTC.

The chain uses TRBV12-3 or TRBV12-4 and TRBJ1-1, with 7 nucleotides matching TRBD1. The CDR3 loop spans 13 amino acids. V shed 8 bases, J shed 0 bases, and the junction held 3 bases outside the gene matches. Here the CDR3 reads CASGTVMNTEAFF. Here the CDR3 DNA reads TGTGCCAGCGGGACAGTCATGAACACTGAAGCTTTCTTT.

This clone appeared a single time. The chain recombines TRBV19 with TRBJ1-2, with 7 bases fitting TRBD1. Germline CDR1 reads LNHDA; CDR2 reads SQIVND (reference sequence). This CDR3 contains 13 residues. J was trimmed by 9 bases and V by 4 bases; bases with no gene match: 8. CDR3 sequence: CASSTQGPDSYTF. In nucleotides, the CDR3 is TGTGCCAGTAGTACACAGGGGCCCGACAGCTACACCTTC.

The chain uses TRBV28 and TRBJ1-2; 10 bases are a match to TRBD1. The CDR3 has 17 residues. In germline, CDR1 is MDHEN, CDR2 SYDVKM. The J segment lost 3 bases and the V segment lost 1 base, leaving 8 bases of the junction unmatched. This CDR3 is CASSLLPGTGDHYGYTF. The CDR3 coding sequence is TGTGCCAGCAGTTTATTACCAGGGACAGGGGATCACTATGGCTACACCTTC.

This chain joins TRBV12-3 or TRBV12-4 and TRBJ2-2; D is possibly TRBD1 (6 bases). The CDR3 extends over 12 amino acids. The CDR3 coding sequence is TGTGCGACAGGCGCGGAAACCGGGGAGCTGTTTTTT. It codes for CATGAETGELFF.

The chain employs TRBV7-9 and TRBJ2-3, with D maybe TRBD2 (6 bases). V lost 5 bases, J lost 2 bases, and 23 bases lay in between. This CDR3 region has 18 residues. Germline CDR1 reads SEHNR; CDR2 reads FQNEAQ (reference sequence). Here the CDR3 DNA reads TGTGCCAGCAGCCCGCACCGTGCGGGGACGGGGTCCACAGATACGCAGTATTTT. Encoded protein: CASSPHRAGTGSTDTQYF.

V and J are TRBV11-2 and TRBJ2-7; TRBD1 aligns across 11 bases. Germline V gene sequence: CDR1 SGHAT, CDR2 FQNNGV. This CDR3 is built from 14 residues. The V gene end was trimmed by 1 base and the J gene end by 6 bases; junction bases not matched to a gene: 2. The CDR3 loop is CASSLGTGGFEQYF. The CDR3, as DNA: TGTGCCAGCAGCTTAGGGACAGGGGGCTTCGAGCAGTACTTC.

This chain connects TRBV5-1 to TRBJ2-2, with D perhaps TRBD2 (6 bases). The CDR3 covers 16 residues. The germline V gene encodes CDR1 SGHRS and CDR2 YFSETQ. V lost 0 bases and J 2 bases, leaving 11 bases between the germline ends. As DNA, the CDR3 is TGCGCCAGCAGCTTGGGCGGGACCAGTAACACCGGGGAGCTGTTTTTT. Translating it yields CASSLGGTSNTGELFF.

On this clone itself: The junction differs from germline at one of its ends, possibly a read error. The genes are TRBV2 and TRBJ2-5; perhaps TRBD2 as D (5 bases). Germline V gene sequence: CDR1 SNHLY, CDR2 FYNNEI. The CDR3 consists of 10 residues. This CDR3 is CASDGRRPHF. CDR3 sequence (DNA): TGTGCCAGCGACGGTAGGAGGCCGCACTTC.

V usage is TRBV5-1 and J usage is TRBJ2-6; the match to TRBD1 covers 7 bases. The V segment lost 3 bases and the J segment 0 bases; nucleotides outside the gene matches: 6. The germline V gene encodes CDR1 SGHRS and CDR2 YFSETQ. CDR3 length: 17 residues. CDR3 sequence: CASSSTGASSGANVLTF. The CDR3 DNA reads TGCGCCAGCAGCTCCACAGGGGCCAGCTCTGGGGCCAACGTCCTGACTTTC.